This T cell receptor beta chain is from a study of control samples from healthy donors and cancer patients. This CDR3 is 12 amino acids long. The germline CDR1 and CDR2 sequences are SGHRS and YFSETQ. V lost 4 bases, J lost 4 bases, and 7 bases lay in between. As concerns this clone: The identical CDR3 is also encoded by other nucleotide sequences in the sample.

Profiled with immunoSEQ multiplex PCR; TCRdb holds only in-frame clones, not every one. The sample holds 150,000 to 200,000 clones, approximately 86% seen once. The source of this sequence is a woman younger than 45 in good health. The chain carries TRBV5-1 and TRBJ2-3; D ambiguous. The source material was blood. The CDR3 nucleotides are TGCGCCAGCAGCCGTGGGGCAGATACGCAGTATTTT. It translates to CASSRGADTQYF.